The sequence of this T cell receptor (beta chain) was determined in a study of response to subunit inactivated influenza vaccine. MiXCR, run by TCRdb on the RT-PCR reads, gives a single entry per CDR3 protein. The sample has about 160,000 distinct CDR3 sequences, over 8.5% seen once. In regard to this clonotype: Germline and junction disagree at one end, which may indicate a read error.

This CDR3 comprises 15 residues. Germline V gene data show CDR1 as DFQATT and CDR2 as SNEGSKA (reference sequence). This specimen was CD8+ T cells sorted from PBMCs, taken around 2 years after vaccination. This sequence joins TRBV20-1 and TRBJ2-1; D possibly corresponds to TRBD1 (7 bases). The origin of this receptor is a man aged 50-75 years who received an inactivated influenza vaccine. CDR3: CCARGAGGSYNEQFF. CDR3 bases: TGCTGTGCTAGAGGAGCAGGGGGGTCCTACAATGAGCAGTTCTTC.